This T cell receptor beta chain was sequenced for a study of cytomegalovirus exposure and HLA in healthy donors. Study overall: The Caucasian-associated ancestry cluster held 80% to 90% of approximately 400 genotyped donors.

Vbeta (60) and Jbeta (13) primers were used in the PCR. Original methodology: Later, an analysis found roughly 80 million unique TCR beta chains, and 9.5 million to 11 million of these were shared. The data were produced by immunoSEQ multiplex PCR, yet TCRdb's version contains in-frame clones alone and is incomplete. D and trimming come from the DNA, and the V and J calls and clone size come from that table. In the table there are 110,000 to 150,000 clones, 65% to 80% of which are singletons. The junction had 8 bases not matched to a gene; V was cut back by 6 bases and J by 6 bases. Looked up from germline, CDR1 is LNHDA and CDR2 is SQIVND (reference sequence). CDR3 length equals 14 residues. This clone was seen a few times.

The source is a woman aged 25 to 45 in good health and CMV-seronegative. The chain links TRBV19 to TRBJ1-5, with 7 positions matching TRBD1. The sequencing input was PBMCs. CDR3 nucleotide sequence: TGTGCCAGTAGACTCCAGGGGGAAAGTCAGCCCCAGCATTTT. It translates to CASRLQGESQPQHF.